These T cell receptor beta chains were read from a single sample in a study of Ad26.COV2.S vaccination and SARS-CoV-2 variants. Clones were sequenced by immunoSEQ multiplex PCR, and TCRdb holds only the in-frame ones, with some missing. Of approximately 350,000 clones detected, roughly 85% appear once; the ten largest clones hold 7% to 9.5%. Source: peripheral blood, taken in a trial of Ad26.COV2.S vaccine versus placebo. The source is a person aged 18 to 65 who received the Ad26.COV2.S COVID-19 vaccine or a placebo. CDR3s include the opening cysteine and the closing phenylalanine or tryptophan. D genes are given only for firm matches. Only some rows state a clone size, as once, few, many or a class for expanded clones.

J gene,D gene,clone size,V gene,CDR3 DNA,CDR3 protein
TRBJ2-2,TRBD2,.,TRBV6-5,TGTGCCAGCAGCGCGGGACTAGCGGTCACCGGGGAGCTGTTTTTT,CASSAGLAVTGELFF
TRBJ1-4,.,.,TRBV25-1,TGTGCCAGCAGTGAAGAAGGCAGGGGATTCGAAAAACTGTTTTTT,CASSEEGRGFEKLFF
TRBJ1-4,TRBD1,few,TRBV6-5,TGTGCCAGCAGTTCTGGACAGGCGGTGGACGAAAAACTGTTTTTT,CASSSGQAVDEKLFF
TRBJ1-2,.,.,TRBV6-5,TGTGCCAGCAGTTACGAAGGAGTAGACGGCTACACCTTC,CASSYEGVDGYTF
TRBJ2-3,.,.,TRBV15,TGTGCCACCAGCAGAGGGCCCTCCTCCACAGATACGCAGTATTTT,CATSRGPSSTDTQYF
TRBJ1-1,.,.,TRBV12-3/TRBV12-4,TGTGCCAGCAGCTTGGGACAGAACACTGAAGCTTTCTTT,CASSLGQNTEAFF
TRBJ2-1,TRBD1,.,TRBV5-1,TGCGCCAGCAGCGCAGATCAGGGGGCTCCGTATGAGCAGTTCTTC,CASSADQGAPYEQFF
TRBJ2-3,.,.,TRBV5-4,TGTGCCAGCAGTATAGGGAGTCGTAGCACAGATACGCAGTATTTT,CASSIGSRSTDTQYF
TRBJ1-6,.,.,TRBV6-5,TGTGCCAGCAGTTACTCGGGGAATTCACCCCTCCACTTT,CASSYSGNSPLHF
TRBJ2-3,.,.,TRBV25-1,TGTGCCAGCAGTGACGGCAGGAGCCCCACAGATACGCAGTATTTT,CASSDGRSPTDTQYF
TRBJ2-1,.,.,TRBV24-1,TGTGCCACCAGTGAGCCGTCGGAGTACAATGAGCAGTTCTTC,CATSEPSEYNEQFF
TRBJ2-1,TRBD2,once,TRBV7-3,TGTGCCAGCAGCTCCTTAGCGGGAGGCTACAATGAGCAGTTCTTC,CASSSLAGGYNEQFF
TRBJ1-1,.,.,TRBV18,TGTGCCAGCTCTCACGACAGGTTGAACACTGAAGCTTTCTTT,CASSHDRLNTEAFF
TRBJ1-1,.,.,TRBV3-1/TRBV3-2,TGTGCCAGCAGCCAATCGTGGGCAGGCGTGAACACTGAAGCTTTCTTT,CASSQSWAGVNTEAFF
TRBJ1-1,TRBD1,once,TRBV2,TGTGCCAGCAGCCTCAGGGGGAATACGTTCTCTGAAGCTTTCTTT,CASSLRGNTFSEAFF
TRBJ1-2,TRBD1,.,TRBV18,TGTGCCAGCTCATCTCAGGGGGCGAGTAACTATGGCTACACCTTC,CASSSQGASNYGYTF
TRBJ2-3,.,.,TRBV29-1,TGCAGCGTTGACAGGGCCGCAGATACGCAGTATTTT,CSVDRAADTQYF
TRBJ1-2,.,once,TRBV6-2/TRBV6-3,TGTGCCAGCAGTTACTCGATGGACAGAGGCTACACCTTC,CASSYSMDRGYTF
TRBJ1-5,.,.,TRBV25-1,TGTGCCAGCAGTGAATCGAGGGGATATCAGCCCCAGCATTTT,CASSESRGYQPQHF
TRBJ1-5,TRBD1,.,TRBV6-5,TGTGCCAGCAGTTACTCGTCCAGGGGGCGAGGGCAGCCCCAGCATTTT,CASSYSSRGRGQPQHF
TRBJ2-7,.,.,TRBV2,TGTGCCAGCAGTCTAAAGGGATGGACCTACGAGCAGTACTTC,CASSLKGWTYEQYF
TRBJ2-1,.,.,TRBV5-1,TGCGCCAGCAGCTACTACAAGAGGAATGAGCAGTTCTTC,CASSYYKRNEQFF
TRBJ1-1,TRBD1,.,TRBV5-3,TGTGCCAGAAGCTCGACAGGGGACGGGCACACTGAAGCTTTCTTT,CARSSTGDGHTEAFF